There are a few counts of the clone carrying this T cell receptor (beta chain). Its target is unknown. The library protocol tagged individual cDNA molecules with unique molecular identifiers. TCRdb re-analysed the 5' RACE reads in MiXCR, keeping a single row per CDR3 protein. The sample contains under 30,000 distinct CDR3 sequences, roughly 5.1% of which appear only once. After removal of 1 base from V and 7 bases from J, the junction contained 4 bases not matched to a gene. Germline V gene data show CDR1 as SGHVS and CDR2 as FNYEAQ. This CDR3 has 14 residues. These data belong to a study of early T cells in non-severe SARS-CoV-2 infection. Looking at the study overall: The sequenced material was bulk RNA from unsorted whole blood, and its chains were unpaired. General study findings and limits: VDJdb-based annotation leaned toward anti-spike CD8 responses and missed private and CD4 specificities.

The source is an adult who was a healthcare worker with PCR-confirmed SARS-CoV-2 infection or an uninfected control (not recorded which). This chain uses TRBV7-6 with TRBJ2-1; 7 bases agree with TRBD1. Sequencing was done on a sample of whole blood. The CDR3 here is CASSLGQGWNEQFF. The CDR3 bases are TGTGCCAGCAGCTTAGGACAGGGTTGGAATGAGCAGTTCTTC.